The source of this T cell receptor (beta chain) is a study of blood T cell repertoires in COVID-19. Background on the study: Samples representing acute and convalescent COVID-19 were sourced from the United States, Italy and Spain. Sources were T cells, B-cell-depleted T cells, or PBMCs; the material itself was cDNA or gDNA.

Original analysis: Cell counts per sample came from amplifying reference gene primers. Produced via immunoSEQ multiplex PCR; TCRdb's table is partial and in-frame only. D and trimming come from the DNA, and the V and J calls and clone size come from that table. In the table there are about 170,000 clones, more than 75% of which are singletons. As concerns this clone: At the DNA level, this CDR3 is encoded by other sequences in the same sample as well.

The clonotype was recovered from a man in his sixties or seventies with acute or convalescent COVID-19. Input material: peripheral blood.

The CDR3 loop is CASSGTGGGQPQHF. CDR3 nucleotide sequence: TGTGCCAGCAGTGGGACAGGGGGCGGTCAGCCCCAGCATTTT. The J gene is TRBJ1-5, the V gene TRBV2, with 11 bases matching TRBD1. Trimming cost V 4 bases and J 6 bases; bases outside gene matches: 2. This CDR3 region has 14 residues. Germline CDR1 and CDR2: SNHLY and FYNNEI.